This T cell receptor beta chain came from a study of Graves' ophthalmopathy and Graves' hyperthyroidism. Regarding the study as a whole: Predictions made by the model for ophthalmopathy progression reached 70.59% sensitivity and almost 75% specificity. Blood also carried most expanded thyroid clonotypes exceeding 0.001 frequency.

V trimming: 6 bases; J trimming: 4 bases; junction bases outside the gene matches: 6. Germline values: CDR1 MNHEY, CDR2 SVGAGI. The CDR3 covers 15 residues. Investigators amplified TCR beta CDR3 regions from RNA transcripts. HTBI-primed RT-PCR formed the first round, and a multiplex PCR formed the second. TCRdb re-derived calls from the multiplex PCR reads in MiXCR, one entry per CDR3 protein. The sample lists about 220,000 distinct CDR3 sequences, under 25% occurring once. Many counts were recorded for this clonotype. Its target is unknown. The TCR comes from a woman aged 45 to 65 with Graves' ophthalmopathy. J is TRBJ2-7 and V is TRBV6-5; 13 bases agree with TRBD2. Sequenced material: peripheral blood. The CDR3 DNA sequence: TGTGCCAGCAGGACCTTGACTAGCGGGAGGTACGAGCAGTACTTC. It translates to CASRTLTSGRYEQYF.